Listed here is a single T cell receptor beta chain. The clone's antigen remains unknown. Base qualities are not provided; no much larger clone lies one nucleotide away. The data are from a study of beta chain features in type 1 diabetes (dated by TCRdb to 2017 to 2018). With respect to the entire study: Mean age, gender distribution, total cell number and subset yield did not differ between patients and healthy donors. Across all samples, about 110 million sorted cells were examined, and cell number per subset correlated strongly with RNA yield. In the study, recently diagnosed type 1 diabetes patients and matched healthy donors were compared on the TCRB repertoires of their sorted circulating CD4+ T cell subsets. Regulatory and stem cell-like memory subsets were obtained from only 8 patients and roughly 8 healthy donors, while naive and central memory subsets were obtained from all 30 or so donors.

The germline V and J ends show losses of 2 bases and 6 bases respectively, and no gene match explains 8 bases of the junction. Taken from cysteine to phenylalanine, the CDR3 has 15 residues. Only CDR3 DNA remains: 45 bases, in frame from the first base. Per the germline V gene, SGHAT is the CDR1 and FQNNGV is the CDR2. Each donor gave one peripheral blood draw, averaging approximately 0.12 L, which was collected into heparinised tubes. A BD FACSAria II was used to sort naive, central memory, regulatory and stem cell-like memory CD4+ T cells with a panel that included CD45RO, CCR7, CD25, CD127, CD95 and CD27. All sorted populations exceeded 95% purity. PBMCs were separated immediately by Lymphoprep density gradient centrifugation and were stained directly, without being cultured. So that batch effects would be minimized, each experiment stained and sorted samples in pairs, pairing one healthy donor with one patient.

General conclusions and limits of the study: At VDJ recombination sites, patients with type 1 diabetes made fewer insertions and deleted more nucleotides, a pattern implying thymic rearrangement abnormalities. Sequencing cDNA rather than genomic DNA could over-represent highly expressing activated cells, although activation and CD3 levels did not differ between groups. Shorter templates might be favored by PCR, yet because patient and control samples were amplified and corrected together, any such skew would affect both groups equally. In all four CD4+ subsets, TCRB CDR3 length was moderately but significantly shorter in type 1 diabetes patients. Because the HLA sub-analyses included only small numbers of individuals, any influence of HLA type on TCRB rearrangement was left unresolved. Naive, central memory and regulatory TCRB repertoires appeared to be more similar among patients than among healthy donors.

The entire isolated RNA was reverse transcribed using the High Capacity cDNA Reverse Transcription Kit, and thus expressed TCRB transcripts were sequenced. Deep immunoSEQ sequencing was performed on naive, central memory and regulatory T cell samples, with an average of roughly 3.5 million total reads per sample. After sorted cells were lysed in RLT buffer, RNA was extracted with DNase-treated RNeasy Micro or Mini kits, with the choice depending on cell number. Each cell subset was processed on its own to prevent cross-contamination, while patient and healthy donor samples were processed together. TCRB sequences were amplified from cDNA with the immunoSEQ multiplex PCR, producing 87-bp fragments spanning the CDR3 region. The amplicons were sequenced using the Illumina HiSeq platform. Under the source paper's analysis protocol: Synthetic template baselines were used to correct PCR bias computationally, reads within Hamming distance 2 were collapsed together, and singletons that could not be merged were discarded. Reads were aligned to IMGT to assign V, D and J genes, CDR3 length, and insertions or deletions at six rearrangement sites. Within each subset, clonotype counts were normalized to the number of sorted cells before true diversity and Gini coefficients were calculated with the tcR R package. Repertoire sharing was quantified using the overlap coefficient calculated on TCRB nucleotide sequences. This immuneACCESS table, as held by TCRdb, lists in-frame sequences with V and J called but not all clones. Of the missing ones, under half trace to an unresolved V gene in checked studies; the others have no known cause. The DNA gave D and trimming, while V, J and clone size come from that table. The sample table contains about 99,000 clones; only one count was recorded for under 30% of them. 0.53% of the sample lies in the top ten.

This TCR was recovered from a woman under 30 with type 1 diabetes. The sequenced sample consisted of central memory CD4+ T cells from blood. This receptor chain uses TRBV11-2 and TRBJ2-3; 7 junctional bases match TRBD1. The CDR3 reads CASSLQGQETDTQYF. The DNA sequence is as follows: TGTGCCAGCAGCTTACAAGGACAGGAGACGGATACGCAGTATTTT.